The next 13 T cell receptor beta chains were all read from a single sample in a study of a mutant IDH1 vaccine in newly diagnosed glioma. Method: immunoSEQ multiplex PCR; TCRdb's copy keeps in-frame clones and lacks some. The data contain about 120,000 clones, about 80% of them singletons. The time point is: week 11, during vaccination. One vaccine dose held 300 ug of mutant IDH1 20-mer peptide and came with topical imiquimod. No antigen is known for these receptors. The sequences come from PBMCs, collected from a glioma patient whose treatment included an IDH1 peptide vaccine. The origin of the receptors is a man aged 35-49 years with glioma.

This chain links TRBV7-2 with TRBJ1-2; D gene uncertain. CDR1 is SGHTA and CDR2 is FQGNSA in the germline V gene. The germline V and J ends were trimmed by 6 bases and 8 bases, with 16 bases remaining between them. This CDR3 region has 13 residues. CDR3: CASSPGPRQGYTF. CDR3 nucleotides: TGTGCCAGCAGTCCCGGGCCGAGACAAGGCTACACCTTC. The full variable domain, with the rest looked up from reference TRBV7-2 and TRBJ1-2, is GAGVSQSPSNKVTEKGKDVELRCDPISGHTALYWYRQSLGQGLEFLIYFQGNSAPDKSGLPSDRFSAERTGGSVSTLTIQRTQQEDSAVYLCASSPGPRQGYTFGSGTRLTVV.

V gene TRBV6-5 combines with J gene TRBJ2-7; D assignment may be TRBD1 or TRBD2 (5 bases each). CDR3 size: 15 residues. Looked up from germline, CDR1 is MNHEY and CDR2 is SVGAGI. V was clipped by 6 bases and J by 2 bases, with 17 bases between them. CDR3 DNA sequence: TGTGCCAGCAGCCGACAGTCCCTAGCTACCTACGAGCAGTACTTC. It yields the protein CASSRQSLATYEQYF.

This chain uses TRBV11-3 with TRBJ1-6; 12 bases match TRBD1. CDR3 size: 15 residues. The germline CDR1 and CDR2 sequences are SGHNT and YENEEA. Germline trimming cut 5 bases from V and 9 bases from J; bases unmatched to any gene: 5. The CDR3, as DNA: TGTGCCAGCAGCCCTGGGACAGGGGGCGTTTCACCCCTCCACTTT. It translates to CASSPGTGGVSPLHF.

This clone was detected many times. The J gene is TRBJ2-2, the V gene TRBV4-3; tentatively, D is TRBD1 (6 bases). Trimming removed 4 bases from V and 3 bases from J, with 18 bases in between. This CDR3 has 17 residues. In germline, CDR1 is LGHNA, CDR2 YSLEER. The CDR3 DNA reads as TGCGCCAGCAGCCCCGGACAGCGTCCTCGGGACACCGGGGAGCTGTTTTTT. Translation gives CASSPGQRPRDTGELFF.

The rearrangement uses TRBV6-6 and TRBJ1-4; 9 nucleotides agree with TRBD1. The CDR3 has 16 residues. Looked up from germline, CDR1 is MNHNY and CDR2 is SVGAGI (reference sequence). Trimming removed 0 bases from V and 8 bases from J; junction bases left unmatched: 7. Here the CDR3 reads CASSYSRDRGIEKLFF. In nucleotides, the CDR3 is TGTGCCAGCAGTTACTCGAGAGACAGGGGGATAGAAAAACTGTTTTTT.

This clone occurred a few times. The rearrangement joins TRBV30 to TRBJ1-2; TRBD1 matches at 11 bases. CDR3 size: 13 residues. The ends lost 5 bases at V and 8 bases at J; junction bases unmatched: 7. Germline V gene sequence: CDR1 GTSNPN, CDR2 SVGIG (reference sequence). The CDR3 protein is CAWEGQGAQGYTF. In DNA form, the CDR3 reads TGTGCCTGGGAAGGACAGGGGGCGCAAGGCTACACCTTC.

A few counts support this clone. The gene calls are TRBV19 and TRBJ1-1, with 8 bases that match TRBD1. The germline V gene encodes CDR1 LNHDA and CDR2 SQIVND (reference sequence). The CDR3 covers 14 residues. The V gene end was trimmed by 7 bases and the J gene end by 6 bases; junction bases not matched to a gene: 10. CDR3 region: CASIADRAGAEAFF. Written as DNA, the CDR3 is TGTGCCAGTATAGCGGACAGGGCTGGTGCTGAAGCTTTCTTT.

The chain couples TRBV5-4 to TRBJ2-7, with 10 bases matching TRBD1. Germline V CDR1 and CDR2: SGHNT, YYREEE (reference sequence). The ends lost 4 bases at V and 0 bases at J; junction bases unmatched: 1. This CDR3 comprises 14 residues. In DNA, the CDR3 is TGTGCCAGCAGCGGGGACAGGGGCTCCTACGAGCAGTACTTC. It is translated as CASSGDRGSYEQYF.

This chain links TRBV29-1 with TRBJ2-5; no definite D call. CDR1 is SQVTM, CDR2 ANQGSEA, per germline. The CDR3 covers 10 residues. V was shortened by 7 bases and J by 2 bases, with 5 bases between the two germline ends. In DNA, the CDR3 is TGCAGCGGCCAGCAAGAGACCCAGTACTTC. Its protein product is CSGQQETQYF. Filled out from reference TRBV29-1 and TRBJ2-5, the complete variable domain reads SAVISQKPSRDICQRGTSLTIQCQVDSQVTMMFWYRQQPGQSLTLIATANQGSEATYESGFVIDKFPISRPNLTFSTLTVSNMSPEDSSIYLCSGQQETQYFGPGTRLLVL.

The genes are TRBV2 and TRBJ2-3; 8 bases match TRBD1. Germline V CDR1 and CDR2: SNHLY, FYNNEI. The V segment lost 4 bases and the J segment 3 bases; nucleotides outside the gene matches: 9. The CDR3 loop spans 16 amino acids. The CDR3 DNA follows: TGTGCCAGCAGTGCTTGGGGGACAGGATTAACAGATACGCAGTATTTT. Translating gives CASSAWGTGLTDTQYF.

The chain uses TRBV7-6 and TRBJ2-7, with 10 nucleotides matching TRBD2. V shed 6 bases and J 5 bases; nucleotides not matched to a gene: 7. Looked up from germline, CDR1 is SGHVS and CDR2 is FNYEAQ. The CDR3 spans 14 residues. The CDR3 sequence: CASSPERGGHEQYF. CDR3 DNA sequence: TGTGCCAGCAGTCCTGAGCGGGGGGGCCACGAGCAGTACTTC.

This clone was observed once. Here the CDR3 DNA reads TGTGCCAGCAGCTTGACTAGCGGGGTGTTCAATGAGCAGTTCTTC. Its translation: CASSLTSGVFNEQFF. The chain recombines TRBV5-4 with TRBJ2-1; 10 bases are a match to TRBD2. CDR3 length equals 15 residues. Trimming cost V 1 base and J 6 bases; bases outside gene matches: 4. CDR1 and CDR2 from the germline V gene are SGHNT and YYREEE (reference sequence).

The chain joins TRBV5-4 to TRBJ2-1; TRBD1 aligns across 9 bases. In germline, CDR1 is SGHNT, CDR2 YYREEE (reference sequence). There are 16 residues in the CDR3. The V segment lost 3 bases and the J segment 7 bases; nucleotides outside the gene matches: 11. The CDR3 DNA is TGTGCCAGCAGCTCCCACACAGGACAGGGGTGGAATGAGCAGTTCTTC. This encodes CASSSHTGQGWNEQFF.